A single TCR beta chain is shown here with its context. Antigen: not known. The CDR3 length is 11 residues. V lost 6 bases to trimming and J lost 5 bases, with 7 bases between them. CDR1 and CDR2 (germline): SQVTM, ANQGSEA. Only in-frame clones appear in the TCRdb table, and some are missing; sequencing was by immunoSEQ multiplex PCR. The table includes 68,000 or so clones, roughly 80% detected once. This specimen comes from a study of OX40 agonist ivuxolimab in advanced cancers. Study-level information: A mean age of roughly 60 years, range about 23 to 90, was recorded, and roughly 80% were male. Three partial responders included one hepatocellular carcinoma patient and two cutaneous melanoma patients. Study results and caveats: There were, on average, more expanded clones in CD8+ T cells than in CD4+. Clonal expansion from baseline to week 6 occurred in both CD4+ and CD8+ T cells.

The source of this sequence is an adult with an advanced solid tumor such as melanoma, head and neck, liver or kidney cancer. The starting material was CD4+ or CD8+ T cells sorted from blood, obtained in a trial of the OX40 agonist ivuxolimab. The gene calls are TRBV29-1 and TRBJ1-4; maybe TRBD1 (5 bases). CDR3 bases: TGCAGCGTCCAGGGCAATGAAAAACTGTTTTTT. It specifies CSVQGNEKLFF. Variable domain in full (rest from reference TRBV29-1 and TRBJ1-4): SAVISQKPSRDICQRGTSLTIQCQVDSQVTMMFWYRQQPGQSLTLIATANQGSEATYESGFVIDKFPISRPNLTFSTLTVSNMSPEDSSIYLCSVQGNEKLFFGSGTQLSVL.